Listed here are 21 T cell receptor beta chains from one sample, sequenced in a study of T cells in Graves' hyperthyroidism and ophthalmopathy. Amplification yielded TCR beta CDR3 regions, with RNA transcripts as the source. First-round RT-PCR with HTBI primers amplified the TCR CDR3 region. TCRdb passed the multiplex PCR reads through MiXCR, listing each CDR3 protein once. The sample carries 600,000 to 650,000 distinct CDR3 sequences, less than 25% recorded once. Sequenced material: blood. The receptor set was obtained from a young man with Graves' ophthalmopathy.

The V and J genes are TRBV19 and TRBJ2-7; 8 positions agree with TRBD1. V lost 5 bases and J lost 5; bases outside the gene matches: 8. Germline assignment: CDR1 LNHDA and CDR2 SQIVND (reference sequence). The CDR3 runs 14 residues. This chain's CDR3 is CASSPSDRGHEQYF. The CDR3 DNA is TGTGCCAGTAGTCCCTCCGACAGGGGCCACGAGCAGTACTTC.

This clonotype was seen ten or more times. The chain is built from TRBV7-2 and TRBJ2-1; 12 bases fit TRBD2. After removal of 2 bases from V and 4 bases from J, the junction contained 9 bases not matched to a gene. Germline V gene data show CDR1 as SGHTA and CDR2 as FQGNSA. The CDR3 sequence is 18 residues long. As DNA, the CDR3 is TGTGCCAGCAGCTTACGAAGGACTAGCGGGACCGATTACAATGAGCAGTTCTTC. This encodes CASSLRRTSGTDYNEQFF.

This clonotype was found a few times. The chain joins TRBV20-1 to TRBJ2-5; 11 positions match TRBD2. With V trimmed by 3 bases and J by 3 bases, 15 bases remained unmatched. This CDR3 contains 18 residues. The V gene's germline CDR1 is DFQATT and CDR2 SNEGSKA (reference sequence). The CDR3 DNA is TGCAGTGCTAGGGCCCGGCTGATAGCGGGAGGGCCTGAAGAGACCCAGTACTTC. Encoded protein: CSARARLIAGGPEETQYF.

The CDR3 bases are TGTGCCAGCAGTGGGGGACAGGGGGTAGGAGGCTACACCTTC. It codes for CASSGGQGVGGYTF. V is TRBV2 and J is TRBJ1-2; 11 nucleotides line up with TRBD1. This CDR3 comprises 14 residues. Losses at the gene ends were 4 bases for V and 8 bases for J; bases not matched to a gene: 6. The germline V gene encodes CDR1 SNHLY and CDR2 FYNNEI.

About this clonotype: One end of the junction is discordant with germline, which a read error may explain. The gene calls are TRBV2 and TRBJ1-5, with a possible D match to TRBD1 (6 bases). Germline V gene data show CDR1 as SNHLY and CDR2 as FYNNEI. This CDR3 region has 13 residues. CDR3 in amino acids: CASSGQSNQPQNF. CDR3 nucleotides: TGTGCCAGCAGCGGACAGAGTAATCAGCCCCAGAATTTT. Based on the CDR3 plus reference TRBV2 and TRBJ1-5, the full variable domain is EPEVTQTPSHQVTQMGQEVILRCVPISNHLYFYWYRQILGQKVEFLVSFYNNEISEKSEIFDDQFSVERPDGSNFTLKIRSTKLEDSAMYFCASSGQSNQPQNFGDGTRLSIL.

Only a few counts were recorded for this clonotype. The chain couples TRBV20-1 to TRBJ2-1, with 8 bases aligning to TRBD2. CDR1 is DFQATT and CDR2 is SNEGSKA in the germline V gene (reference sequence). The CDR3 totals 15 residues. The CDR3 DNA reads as TGCAGGCTCTCCCCCCGGCTAGCGGGTCTTAATGAGCAGTTCTTC. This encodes CRLSPRLAGLNEQFF.

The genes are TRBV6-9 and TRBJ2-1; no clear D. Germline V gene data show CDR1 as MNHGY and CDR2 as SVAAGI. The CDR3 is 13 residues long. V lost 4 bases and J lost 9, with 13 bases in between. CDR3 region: CASSFFPTVEQFF. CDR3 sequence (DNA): TGTGCCAGCAGTTTTTTCCCTACGGTTGAGCAGTTCTTC.

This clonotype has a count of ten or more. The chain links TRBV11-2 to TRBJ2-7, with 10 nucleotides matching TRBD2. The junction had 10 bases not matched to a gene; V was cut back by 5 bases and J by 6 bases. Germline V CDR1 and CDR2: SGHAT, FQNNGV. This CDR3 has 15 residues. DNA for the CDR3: TGTGCCAGCAGCCCCCCGGGACTAGCGTTTTCCGAGCAGTACTTC. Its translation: CASSPPGLAFSEQYF.

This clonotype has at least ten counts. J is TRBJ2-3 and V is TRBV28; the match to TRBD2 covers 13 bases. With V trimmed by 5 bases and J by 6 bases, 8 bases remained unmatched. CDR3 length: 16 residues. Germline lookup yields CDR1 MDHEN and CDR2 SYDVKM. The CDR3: CASSPLGLAGRDTQYF. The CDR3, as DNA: TGTGCCAGCAGTCCATTGGGACTAGCGGGGAGGGATACGCAGTATTTT.

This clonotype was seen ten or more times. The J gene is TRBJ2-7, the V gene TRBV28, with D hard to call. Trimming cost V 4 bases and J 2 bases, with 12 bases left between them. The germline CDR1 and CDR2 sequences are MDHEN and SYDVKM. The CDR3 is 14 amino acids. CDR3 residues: CASSSTRQAYEQYF. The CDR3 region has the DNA TGTGCCAGCAGTTCCACCCGACAAGCCTACGAGCAGTACTTC.

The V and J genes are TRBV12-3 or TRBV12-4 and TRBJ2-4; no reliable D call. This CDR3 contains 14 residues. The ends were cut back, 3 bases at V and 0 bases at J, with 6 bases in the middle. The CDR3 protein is CASSFAVAKNIQYF. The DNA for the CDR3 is TGTGCCAGCAGTTTTGCGGTAGCCAAAAACATTCAGTACTTC.

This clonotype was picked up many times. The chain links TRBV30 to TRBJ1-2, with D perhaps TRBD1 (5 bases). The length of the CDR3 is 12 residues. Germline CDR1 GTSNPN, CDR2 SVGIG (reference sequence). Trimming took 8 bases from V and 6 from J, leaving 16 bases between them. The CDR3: CATHGGLDGYTF. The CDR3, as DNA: TGTGCCACTCACGGGGGTCTGGATGGCTACACCTTC.

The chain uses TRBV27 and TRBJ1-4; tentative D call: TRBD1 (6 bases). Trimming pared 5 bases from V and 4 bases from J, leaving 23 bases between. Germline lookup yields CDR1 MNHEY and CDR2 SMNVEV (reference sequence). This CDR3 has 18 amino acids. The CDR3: CASSPGLGGAVLNEKLFF. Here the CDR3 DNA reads TGTGCCAGCAGTCCGGGTCTTGGGGGGGCTGTACTTAATGAAAAACTGTTTTTT. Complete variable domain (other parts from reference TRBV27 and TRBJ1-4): EAQVTQNPRYLITVTGKKLTVTCSQNMNHEYMSWYRQDPGLGLRQIYYSMNVEVTDKGDVPEGYKVSRKEKRNFPLILESPSPNQTSLYFCASSPGLGGAVLNEKLFFGSGTQLSVL.

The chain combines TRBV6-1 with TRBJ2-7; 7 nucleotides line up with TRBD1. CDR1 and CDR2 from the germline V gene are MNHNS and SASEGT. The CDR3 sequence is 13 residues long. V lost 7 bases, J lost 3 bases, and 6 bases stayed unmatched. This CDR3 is CASTGDSIYEQYF. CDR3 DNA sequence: TGTGCCAGCACCGGGGACAGCATCTACGAGCAGTACTTC.

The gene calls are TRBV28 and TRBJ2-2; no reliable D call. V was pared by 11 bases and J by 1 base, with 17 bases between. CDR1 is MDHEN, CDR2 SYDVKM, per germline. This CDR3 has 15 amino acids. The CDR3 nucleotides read TGTGCCGCCAGCCGGGCGGAAAGGAACACCGGGGAGCTGTTTTTT. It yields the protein CAASRAERNTGELFF. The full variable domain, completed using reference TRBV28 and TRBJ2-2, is DVKVTQSSRYLVKRTGEKVFLECVQDMDHENMFWYRQDPGLGLRLIYFSYDVKMKEKGDIPEGYSVSREKKERFSLILESASTNQTSMYLCAASRAERNTGELFFGEGSRLTVL.

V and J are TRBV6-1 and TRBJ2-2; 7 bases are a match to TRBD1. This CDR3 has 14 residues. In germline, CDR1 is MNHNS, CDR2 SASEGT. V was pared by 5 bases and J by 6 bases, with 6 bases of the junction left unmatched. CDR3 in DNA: TGTGCCAGCAGTATTCACAGGGGCGCCGGGGAGCTGTTTTTT. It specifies CASSIHRGAGELFF.

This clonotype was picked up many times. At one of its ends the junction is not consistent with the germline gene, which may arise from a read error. The CDR3 reads CASSLGSDEQFF. In DNA, the CDR3 is TGTGCCAGCAGCTTAGGGTCGGATGAGCAGTTCTTC. The V gene is TRBV5-1, the J gene TRBJ2-1; D unclear. Germline V lookup: CDR1 SGHRS, CDR2 YFSETQ. The CDR3 length is 12 residues.

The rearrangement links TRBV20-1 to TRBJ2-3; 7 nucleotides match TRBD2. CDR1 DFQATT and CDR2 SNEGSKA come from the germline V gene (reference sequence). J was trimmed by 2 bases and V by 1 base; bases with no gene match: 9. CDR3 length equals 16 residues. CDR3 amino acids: CSARGFLREYTDTQYF. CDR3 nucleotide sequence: TGCAGTGCTAGAGGGTTTCTGCGGGAGTACACAGATACGCAGTATTTT.

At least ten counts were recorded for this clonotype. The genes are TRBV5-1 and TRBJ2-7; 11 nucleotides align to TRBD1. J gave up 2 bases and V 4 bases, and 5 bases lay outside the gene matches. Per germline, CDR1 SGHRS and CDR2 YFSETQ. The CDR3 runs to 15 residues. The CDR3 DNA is TGCGCCAGCAGCCCGGGACAGGGGGTACCCTACGAGCAGTACTTC. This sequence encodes CASSPGQGVPYEQYF.

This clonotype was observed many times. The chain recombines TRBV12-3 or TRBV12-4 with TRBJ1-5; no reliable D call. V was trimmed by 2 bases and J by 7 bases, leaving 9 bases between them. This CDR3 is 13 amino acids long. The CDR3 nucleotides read TGTGCCAGCAGTTTATCCGGGAAGCAGCCCCAGCATTTT. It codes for CASSLSGKQPQHF.

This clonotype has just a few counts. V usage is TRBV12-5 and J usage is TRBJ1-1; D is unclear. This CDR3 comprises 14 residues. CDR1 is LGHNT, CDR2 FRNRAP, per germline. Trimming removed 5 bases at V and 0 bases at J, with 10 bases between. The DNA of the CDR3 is TGTGCTAGTGGTCCTAAAGAGGTGAACACTGAAGCTTTCTTT. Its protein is CASGPKEVNTEAFF. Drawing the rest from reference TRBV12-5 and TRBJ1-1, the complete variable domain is DARVTQTPRHKVTEMGQEVTMRCQPILGHNTVFWYRQTMMQGLELLAYFRNRAPLDDSGMPKDRFSAEMPDATLATLKIQPSEPRDSAVYFCASGPKEVNTEAFFGQGTRLTVV.